The clone carrying this T cell receptor beta chain was recorded only once. TCR beta chains were sequenced at survey level with immunoSEQ. Sequencing was performed with immunoSEQ multiplex PCR; in TCRdb, only in-frame clones are kept and a portion is missing. The sample lists approximately 53,000 clones, approximately 93% seen once, with approximately 12% in the top ten. Germline V lookup: CDR1 MGHDK, CDR2 SYGVNS. The J segment lost 3 bases and the V segment lost 3 bases, leaving 4 bases of the junction unmatched. This CDR3 has 16 amino acids. The receptor was derived from a man in his forties or fifties with rheumatoid arthritis. Sequencing was carried out using PBMCs. The chain couples TRBV25-1 to TRBJ1-5, with 11 bases that match TRBD1. The DNA of the CDR3 is TGTGCCAGCAGTGATGGGACAGGGGGTGACAATCAGCCCCAGCATTTT. Translating it yields CASSDGTGGDNQPQHF. The whole variable domain, remainder taken from reference TRBV25-1 and TRBJ1-5, is EADIYQTPRYLVIGTGKKITLECSQTMGHDKMYWYQQDPGMELHLIHYSYGVNSTEKGDLSSESTVSRIRTEHFPLTLESARPSHTSQYLCASSDGTGGDNQPQHFGDGTRLSIL.